This entry lists 12 T cell receptor beta chains sequenced from one sample in a study of cytomegalovirus exposure and HLA in healthy donors. Primers: 60 Vbeta forward and 13 Jbeta reverse. TCRdb's table, derived via immunoSEQ multiplex PCR, lists solely in-frame clones and lacks some. This table holds 100,000 to 150,000 clones, 70% to 85% found once. Sequenced sample: PBMCs. These receptors all stem from a man aged 50 or older in good health and CMV-seropositive.

CDR3 coding DNA: TGTGCCAGCAGTTTACCTTATAGACAGAACAATGAGCAGTTCTTC. This translates into CASSLPYRQNNEQFF. V usage is TRBV28 and J usage is TRBJ2-1, with D possibly matching TRBD1 (5 bases). The length of the CDR3 is 15 residues. The V gene's germline CDR1 is MDHEN and CDR2 SYDVKM. Between the trimmed V and J ends, which lost 2 bases and 5 bases, there was a span of 13 bases.

The chain couples TRBV4-2 to TRBJ2-7; 8 bases are shared with TRBD2. J gave up 5 bases and V 0 bases, and 6 bases lay outside the gene matches. The CDR3 is 15 residues long. The germline V gene has CDR1 LGHNA and CDR2 YNFKEQ. The CDR3 loop is CASSQDRGGPNEQYF. CDR3 coding DNA: TGTGCCAGCAGCCAAGATCGGGGGGGGCCCAACGAGCAGTACTTC.

V and J are TRBV9 and TRBJ2-5, with a possible D match to TRBD2 (5 bases). Germline V gene sequence: CDR1 SGDLS, CDR2 YYNGEE. The length of the CDR3 is 15 residues. The ends were cut back, 2 bases at V and 5 bases at J, with 16 bases in the middle. The CDR3 loop is CASSVEGRYLETQYF. The CDR3, as DNA: TGTGCCAGCAGCGTGGAAGGGAGATACCTCGAGACCCAGTACTTC.

As for this clone: Within the sample, other DNA sequences also encode this same CDR3. This chain links TRBV7-8 with TRBJ1-4; D uncertain. Germline CDR1 and CDR2: SGHVS and FQNEAQ. V was clipped by 1 base and J by 4 bases, with 7 bases between them. The CDR3 has 14 residues. The CDR3 loop is CASSLGSVNEKLFF. CDR3 nucleotide sequence: TGTGCCAGCAGCTTAGGCAGTGTTAATGAAAAACTGTTTTTT.

This clone was seen more than once but under ten times. The rearrangement uses TRBV28 and TRBJ1-2, with D hard to call. V was pared by 8 bases and J by 8 bases, with 18 bases between. The germline gives CDR1 MDHEN, CDR2 SYDVKM. CDR3 length: 13 residues. CDR3 loop: CASLPTYSGGYTF. The CDR3 region has the DNA TGTGCCAGCCTTCCGACCTACTCGGGAGGCTACACCTTC.

The chain is built from TRBV6-6 and TRBJ1-5, with 7 bases identical to TRBD1. The CDR3 is 15 residues long. Losses at the gene ends were 4 bases for V and 0 bases for J; bases not matched to a gene: 3. The V gene's germline CDR1 is MNHNY and CDR2 SVGAGI (reference sequence). CDR3 coding DNA: TGTGCCAGCAGTTGGGACAGCGATAGCAATCAGCCCCAGCATTTT. Amino acids: CASSWDSDSNQPQHF.

The count of this clone is one. The chain employs TRBV9 and TRBJ1-2; D gene uncertain. V lost 0 bases and J lost 7, with 16 bases in between. The CDR3 runs 15 residues. Looked up from germline, CDR1 is SGDLS and CDR2 is YYNGEE. The CDR3 reads CASSVVALQAGGYTF. DNA of the CDR3: TGTGCCAGCAGCGTAGTGGCGCTCCAAGCAGGTGGCTACACCTTC.

The chain has TRBV29-1 and TRBJ2-5; TRBD1 matches 9 bases. The J call may be in error: the DNA end matches TRBJ2-7 better. Germline CDR1 SQVTM, CDR2 ANQGSEA. The CDR3 length is 12 residues. The CDR3 region is CSVPGQGGEQYF. CDR3 sequence (DNA): TGCAGCGTTCCGGGACAGGGCGGCGAGCAGTACTTC.

This chain links TRBV7-2 with TRBJ2-7; 8 nucleotides agree with TRBD1. This CDR3 is built from 15 residues. Trimming removed 5 bases from V and 3 bases from J; junction bases left unmatched: 9. Germline CDR1 and CDR2: SGHTA and FQGNSA. The CDR3: CASSRSGTGGYEQYF. The CDR3 nucleotides read TGTGCCAGCAGCCGATCCGGGACAGGAGGCTACGAGCAGTACTTC.

The V call is TRBV6-1, the J call TRBJ1-2; TRBD1 agrees at 7 bases. CDR3 length: 16 residues. CDR1 and CDR2 from the germline V gene are MNHNS and SASEGT. V lost 1 base, J lost 4 bases, and 9 bases stayed unmatched. The CDR3 spells CASSEVGGGGPYGYTF. In nucleotides, the CDR3 is TGTGCCAGCAGTGAAGTAGGGGGCGGAGGCCCCTATGGCTACACCTTC.

The chain recombines TRBV7-3 with TRBJ2-2; D is unclear. Per the germline V gene, CDR1 is SGHTA and CDR2 is FQGTGA. V lost 5 bases and J lost 6, with 13 bases in between. The CDR3 totals 14 residues. CDR3 loop: CASSLLSQSGELFF. CDR3 DNA sequence: TGTGCCAGCAGCCTGCTAAGTCAATCCGGGGAGCTGTTTTTT.

Here the CDR3 reads CAWSGLAGATYEQYF. DNA for the CDR3: TGTGCCTGGAGTGGACTAGCGGGGGCGACCTACGAGCAGTACTTC. This chain links TRBV30 with TRBJ2-7, with 12 bases identical to TRBD2. CDR1 is GTSNPN, CDR2 SVGIG, per germline (reference sequence). The CDR3 runs to 15 residues. V was pared by 1 base and J by 2 bases, with 3 bases of the junction left unmatched.